The rows below give T cell receptor beta chains drawn from one sample of a study of Graves' ophthalmopathy and Graves' hyperthyroidism. TCRdb re-called the multiplex PCR reads through MiXCR, storing one row per CDR3 protein. The sample includes 900,000 to 1,200,000 distinct CDR3 sequences, 35% to 40% of them seen just once. Sequences were obtained from peripheral blood or thyroid tissue (not recorded which). The origin of the receptors is an adult man with Graves' hyperthyroidism. The CDR3 runs from the conserved cysteine through the conserved F or W. The order of the fields is D gene, V gene, clone size, J gene, CDR3 protein. A D gene is named only where the DNA matches it firmly. Clone sizes are given selectively: once, few, many, or a class where the clone is expanded.

-	TRBV4-1	few	TRBJ2-2	CASSQEGVPSGELFF
TRBD2	TRBV5-5	-	TRBJ2-7	CASTGLAGVGARFF
TRBD1	TRBV3-1	few	TRBJ2-7	CASSRAGTGVDEQYF
TRBD1	TRBV10-3	many	TRBJ1-2	CAISGQVNYGYTF
-	TRBV9	-	TRBJ2-7	CASSSNKWIRGEQYF
TRBD1	TRBV7-2	many	TRBJ1-2	CASSRQTGGDYGYTF
TRBD1	TRBV10-2	-	TRBJ1-1	CASRKPGQGLTEAFF
-	TRBV29-1	many	TRBJ2-2	CSVEPVRGNTGELFF
-	TRBV7-9	few	TRBJ2-3	CASSPKDTQYF
TRBD1	TRBV6-5	-	TRBJ2-7	CASSYGGTGSLEQYF
-	TRBV7-3	few	TRBJ1-2	CASSIARDYGYTF
TRBD1	TRBV12-3/TRBV12-4	many	TRBJ2-5	CASSSLDRAGQETQYF
TRBD1	TRBV9	few	TRBJ1-1	CASSARGQTEAFF
-	TRBV7-2	many	TRBJ2-5	CASSPRGGSLVQETQYF
-	TRBV20-1	many	TRBJ2-7	CSARGWLAYEQYF
TRBD1	TRBV7-9	-	TRBJ1-4	CASSPPTGLGGEKLFF
TRBD1	TRBV5-1	few	TRBJ1-4	CASSLGQGATTNEKLFF
-	TRBV29-1	-	TRBJ1-5	CSVAVSAAEKHF
-	TRBV10-3	many	TRBJ2-7	CASSMAGPTGQYF
TRBD1	TRBV5-1	many	TRBJ2-7	CASSVQGVWDEQYF
TRBD1	TRBV19	many	TRBJ2-5	CASSIDTDRQETQYF
-	TRBV28	few	TRBJ1-5	CASILSGGLQPQHF
-	TRBV20-1	-	TRBJ1-6	CSAPVGSSYNSPLHF
TRBD1	TRBV10-3	many	TRBJ2-7	CAISPQGAYNEQYF
TRBD1	TRBV19	-	TRBJ1-5	CAWRAGTGRGQPQHF
-	TRBV20-1	many	TRBJ1-1	CSARVPGRSANTEAFF
-	TRBV7-9	many	TRBJ1-2	CASSWTGTEYGYTF
TRBD2	TRBV5-8	many	TRBJ2-7	CASSGGAGVYEQYF
TRBD2	TRBV12-3/TRBV12-4	-	TRBJ2-7	CASSSIGGSEQYF